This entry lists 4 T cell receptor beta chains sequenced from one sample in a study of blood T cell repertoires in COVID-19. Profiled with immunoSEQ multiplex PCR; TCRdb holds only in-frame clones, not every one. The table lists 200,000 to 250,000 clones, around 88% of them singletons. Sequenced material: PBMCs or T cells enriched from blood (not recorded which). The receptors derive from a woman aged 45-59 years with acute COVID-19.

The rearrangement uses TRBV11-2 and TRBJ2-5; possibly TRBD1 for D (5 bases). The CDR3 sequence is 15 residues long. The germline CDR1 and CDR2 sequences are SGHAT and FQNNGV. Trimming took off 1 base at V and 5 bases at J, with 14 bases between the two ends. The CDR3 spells CASSLGSTGWETQYF. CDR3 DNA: TGTGCCAGCAGCTTAGGGTCCACAGGATGGGAGACCCAGTACTTC. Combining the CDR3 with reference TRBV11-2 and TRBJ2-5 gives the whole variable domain EAGVAQSPRYKIIEKRQSVAFWCNPISGHATLYWYQQILGQGPKLLIQFQNNGVVDDSQLPKDRFSAERLKGVDSTLKIQPAKLEDSAVYLCASSLGSTGWETQYFGPGTRLLVL.

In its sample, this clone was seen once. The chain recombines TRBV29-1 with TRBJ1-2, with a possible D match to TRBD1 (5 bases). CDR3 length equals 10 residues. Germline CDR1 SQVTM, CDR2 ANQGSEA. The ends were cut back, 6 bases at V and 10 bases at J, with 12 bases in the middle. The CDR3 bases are TGCAGCGTCCGAGAAGGGGCCTACACCTTC. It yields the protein CSVREGAYTF. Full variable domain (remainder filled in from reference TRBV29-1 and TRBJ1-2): SAVISQKPSRDICQRGTSLTIQCQVDSQVTMMFWYRQQPGQSLTLIATANQGSEATYESGFVIDKFPISRPNLTFSTLTVSNMSPEDSSIYLCSVREGAYTFGSGTRLTVV.

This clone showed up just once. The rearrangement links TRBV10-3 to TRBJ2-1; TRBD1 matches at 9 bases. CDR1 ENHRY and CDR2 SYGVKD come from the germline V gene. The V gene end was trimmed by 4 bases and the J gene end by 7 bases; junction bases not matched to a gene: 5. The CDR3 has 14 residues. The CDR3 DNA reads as TGTGCCATCAGTGCCCGGACAGGGGAAAATGAGCAGTTCTTC. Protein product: CAISARTGENEQFF.

CDR3 in amino acids: CASSFWSGTNTGELFF. As DNA, the CDR3 is TGTGCCAGCAGTTTCTGGTCAGGTACGAACACCGGGGAGCTGTTTTTT. V is TRBV28 and J is TRBJ2-2, with no clear D. Trimming left V 3 bases short and J 0 bases short, with 11 bases between. The CDR3 totals 16 residues. The germline gives CDR1 MDHEN, CDR2 SYDVKM. Full variable domain (remainder filled in from reference TRBV28 and TRBJ2-2): DVKVTQSSRYLVKRTGEKVFLECVQDMDHENMFWYRQDPGLGLRLIYFSYDVKMKEKGDIPEGYSVSREKKERFSLILESASTNQTSMYLCASSFWSGTNTGELFFGEGSRLTVL.